This TCR beta chain was identified during a study of cytomegalovirus exposure and HLA in healthy donors. Study-wide results and caveats: It was reported in a later analysis that an Asian-associated ancestry cluster showed fewer N-insertions than the roughly 670-donor mean.

Trimming took off 2 bases at V and 5 bases at J, with 14 bases between the two ends. Per the germline V gene, CDR1 is SGHRS and CDR2 is YFSETQ. The CDR3 has 15 amino acids. This clone was counted once. Its matching antigen is unknown. PCR was performed using 60 Vbeta and 13 Jbeta primers. Sequencing used immunoSEQ multiplex PCR; TCRdb keeps in-frame clones, though not all of them. The data show about 43,000 clones, with approximately 57% seen just once and 12% held by the top ten. Sequencing was performed on PBMCs. The V call is TRBV5-1, the J call TRBJ2-1, with TRBD2 as a possible D gene (5 bases). This clonotype was sampled from a man aged 55 to 70 in good health and CMV-seropositive. The CDR3 protein is CASSFRLTINNEQFF. The CDR3 nucleotides are TGCGCCAGCAGCTTCCGACTAACCATAAACAATGAGCAGTTCTTC.